This T cell receptor (beta chain) was observed in a study of blood T cells in healthy people across ages. Study-level points and caveats: Roughly linear age-related decline in beta diversity appeared, significant by age 40. Because sorting was not performed, PBMCs prevented conclusive naive versus antigen-experienced comparison.

A word on this clonotype: Its antigen remains unknown.

CDR1 and CDR2 from the germline V gene are DFQATT and SNEGSKA (reference sequence). The CDR3 contains 15 residues. V was trimmed by 1 base and J by 5 bases, leaving 17 bases between them. Primers used in a second PCR of roughly 7 to 11 cycles were a sample-barcoded 5' primer and a J-beta primer mix. A tag from a template-switch adaptor with 12 random nucleotides marked each cDNA molecule. Every sample produced at least 2.5 million CDR3-containing paired-end reads. TCRdb used MiXCR to reprocess the 5' RACE reads, holding one entry per CDR3 protein. The top ten hold approximately 22% of the sample, which has around 1,800,000 distinct CDR3 sequences, about two fifths seen once.

The sequence derives from a human donor in good health. The sequencing sample was made of blood. The chain joins TRBV20-1 to TRBJ2-5, with D tentatively TRBD2 (6 bases). CDR3 coding DNA: TGCAGTGCTAGAGTGAGCGGGTTCATAGGGGAGACCCAGTACTTC. Protein: CSARVSGFIGETQYF.